In its sample, the clone carrying this TCR beta chain was seen a few times. What it binds is not known. The CDR3 is made up of 15 amino acids. With 0 bases removed from V and 0 bases from J, the gap between germline ends came to 8 bases. Germline assignment: CDR1 LGHNA and CDR2 YSLEER. The sample is drawn from a study of CD8 T cells in ankylosing spondylitis. Whole-study results and caveats: Researchers reportedly found disease-linked clones significantly enriched in matched ankylosing spondylitis synovial fluid. The authors found the disease-linked clones to be CD8+ and relatively rare in peripheral blood. Ankylosing spondylitis blood appeared to carry a characteristic TCR beta motif of roughly 8 highly homologous variants.

TCR beta libraries were made by quantitative 5'-RACE with molecular barcodes. TCRdb called the 5' RACE reads again in MiXCR, with one record for every CDR3 protein. Of 650,000 to 800,000 distinct CDR3 sequences in the sample, roughly 19% were seen once. Source material: blood, either unsorted or a sorted T cell fraction (not recorded which). The chain couples TRBV4-3 to TRBJ1-2; D gene ambiguous. The TCR was taken from a male donor with ankylosing spondylitis. The CDR3 loop reads CASSQDPQPNYGYTF. The CDR3 DNA reads as TGCGCCAGCAGCCAAGACCCCCAGCCTAACTATGGCTACACCTTC.